Following are 6 T cell receptor beta chains from one sample sequenced in a study of T-cell reconstitution after alpha-beta-depleted transplantation in children (dated by TCRdb to between 2015 and 2016). The label giving this sample's time point can be read as: day 60 (about 2 months) after transplantation. The treatment or condition label on this specimen signifies: allogeneic hematopoietic cell transplantation with graft depleted of TCRalphabeta T cells and CD19 B cells. The library was built by means of PCR. Sequencing relied on an Illumina HiSeq 2500. To normalize quantification of the TCRbeta repertoire, the TCR libraries were built with molecular barcoding that relied on unique molecular identifiers. The public reads were reprocessed in TCRdb via fastp at Q25 and MiXCR, keeping in-frame beta chains. Rows with a matching CDR3 protein are joined into one entry that keeps the most common DNA and genes. The sample table holds 97,000 or so distinct CDR3 sequences, of which 4.5% to 7.5% were seen once. Together, the top ten hold 6% to 7% of the sample.

Material: PBMCs, mostly from graft donor cells, obtained 60 days after TCRalphabeta/CD19-depleted stem cell transplant. Receptors were obtained from a female patient aged 2-15 years who had a stem cell transplant for Fanconi anemia, so the T cells may come from the graft donor.

In this sample, this clonotype turned up many times. The chain carries TRBV12-3 or TRBV12-4 and TRBJ2-1, with D perhaps TRBD2 (5 bases). The CDR3 length is 11 residues. Trimming stripped 3 bases from V and 15 bases from J, with 12 bases between. CDR3 nucleotides: TGTGCCAGCAGTTTGAGAGGGCACGGGTTCTTC. The encoded protein is CASSLRGHGFF.

This clonotype has a count of ten or more. The gene calls are TRBV7-9 and TRBJ2-3; D could derive from TRBD1 or TRBD2 (5 bases each). Per the germline V gene, CDR1 is SEHNR and CDR2 is FQNEAQ (reference sequence). The V and J ends lost 3 bases and 2 bases respectively, with 9 bases between them. The CDR3 is 14 residues long. The CDR3 DNA sequence: TGTGCCAGCAGCTTGGGGGAATTCACAGATACGCAGTATTTT. Amino acid sequence: CASSLGEFTDTQYF.

This clonotype was detected ten times or more. V and J are TRBV5-1 and TRBJ2-3; TRBD2 might be the D (6 bases). Deletions cut 5 bases from V and 4 bases from J, with 20 bases between. Germline loops: CDR1 SGHRS, CDR2 YFSETQ. The CDR3 sequence is 16 residues long. The CDR3 DNA sequence: TGCGCCAGCAGTCCCGGACTATTATTTAGCGCAGATACGCAGTATTTT. This sequence encodes CASSPGLLFSADTQYF.

This sequence joins TRBV12-3 or TRBV12-4 and TRBJ1-2, with 11 bases lining up with TRBD1. Trimming took 4 bases from V and 14 from J; bases not matched to a gene: 12. CDR3 length equals 14 residues. The CDR3 DNA follows: TGTGCCAGCAGTTCCATGGACAGGGGGCGGGCCAAGACCTTC. This gives the protein CASSSMDRGRAKTF.

At least ten counts were recorded for this clonotype. The rearrangement uses TRBV9 and TRBJ2-7; 8 bases line up with TRBD2. The J segment lost 2 bases and the V segment lost 7 bases, leaving 8 bases of the junction unmatched. Germline CDR1 SGDLS, CDR2 YYNGEE. This CDR3 has 14 residues. The CDR3 DNA reads as TGTGCCAGCGCCCGCGGGGGGTCTACCTACGAGCAGTACTTC. Encoded protein: CASARGGSTYEQYF.

This clonotype was detected ten times or more. The chain couples TRBV29-1 to TRBJ2-2; a possible D gene is TRBD2 (6 bases). This CDR3 is built from 14 residues. Germline V gives CDR1 SQVTM, CDR2 ANQGSEA. In DNA, the CDR3 is TGCAGTGTGAGAGGCGGGGAGAACACCGGGGAGCTGTTTTTT. It yields the protein CSVRGGENTGELFF.